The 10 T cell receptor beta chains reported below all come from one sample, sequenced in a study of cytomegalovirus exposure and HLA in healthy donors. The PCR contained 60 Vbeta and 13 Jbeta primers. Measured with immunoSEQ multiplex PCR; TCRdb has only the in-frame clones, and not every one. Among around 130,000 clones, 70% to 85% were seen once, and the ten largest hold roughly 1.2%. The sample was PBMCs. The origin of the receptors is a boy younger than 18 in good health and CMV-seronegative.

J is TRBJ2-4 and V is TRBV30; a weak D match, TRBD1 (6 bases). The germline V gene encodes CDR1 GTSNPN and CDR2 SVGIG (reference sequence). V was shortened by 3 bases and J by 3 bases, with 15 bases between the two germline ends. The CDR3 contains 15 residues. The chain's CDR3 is CAWRPPRGDKNIQYF. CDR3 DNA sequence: TGTGCCTGGAGGCCCCCCAGGGGAGACAAAAACATTCAGTACTTC.

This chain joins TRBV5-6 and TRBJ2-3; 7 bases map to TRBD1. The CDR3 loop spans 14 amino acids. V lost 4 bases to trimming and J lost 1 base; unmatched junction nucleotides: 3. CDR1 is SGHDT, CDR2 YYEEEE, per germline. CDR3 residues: CASSKDRGTDTQYF. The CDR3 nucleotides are TGTGCCAGCAGCAAAGACAGGGGCACAGATACGCAGTATTTT.

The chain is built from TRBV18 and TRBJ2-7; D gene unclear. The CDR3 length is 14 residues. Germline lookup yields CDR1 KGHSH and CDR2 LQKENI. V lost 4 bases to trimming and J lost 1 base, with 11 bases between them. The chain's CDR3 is CASSLNPGSYEQYF. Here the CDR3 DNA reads TGTGCCAGCTCACTCAATCCGGGTTCCTACGAGCAGTACTTC.

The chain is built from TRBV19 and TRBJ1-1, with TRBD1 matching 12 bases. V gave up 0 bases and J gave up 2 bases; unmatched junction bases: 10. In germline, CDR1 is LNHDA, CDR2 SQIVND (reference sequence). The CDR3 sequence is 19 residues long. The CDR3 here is CASSIDLPGTGGTNTEAFF. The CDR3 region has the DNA TGTGCCAGTAGTATAGATCTTCCTGGGACAGGGGGCACCAACACTGAAGCTTTCTTT.

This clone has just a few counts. This chain's CDR3 is CASSLRGGYGYTF. Here the CDR3 DNA reads TGTGCCAGCAGCTTAAGGGGGGGCTATGGCTACACCTTC. The chain is built from TRBV5-4 and TRBJ1-2; tentative D call: TRBD1 (6 bases). The CDR3 sequence is 13 residues long. Between the trimmed V and J ends, which lost 2 bases and 4 bases, there was a span of 9 bases. In germline, CDR1 is SGHNT, CDR2 YYREEE (reference sequence).

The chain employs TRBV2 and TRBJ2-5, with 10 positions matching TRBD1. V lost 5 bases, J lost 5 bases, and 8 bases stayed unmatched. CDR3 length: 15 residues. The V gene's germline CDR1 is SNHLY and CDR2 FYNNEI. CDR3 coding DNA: TGTGCCAGCAGTTCCTCGACAGGGGGCGGGGAGACCCAGTACTTC. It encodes CASSSSTGGGETQYF.

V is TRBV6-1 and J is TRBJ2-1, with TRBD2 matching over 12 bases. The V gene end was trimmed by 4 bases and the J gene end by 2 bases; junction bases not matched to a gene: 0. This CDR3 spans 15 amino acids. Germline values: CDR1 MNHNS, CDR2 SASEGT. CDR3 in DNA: TGTGCCAGCAGTGGACTAGCGGGAGCCTACAATGAGCAGTTCTTC. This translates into CASSGLAGAYNEQFF.

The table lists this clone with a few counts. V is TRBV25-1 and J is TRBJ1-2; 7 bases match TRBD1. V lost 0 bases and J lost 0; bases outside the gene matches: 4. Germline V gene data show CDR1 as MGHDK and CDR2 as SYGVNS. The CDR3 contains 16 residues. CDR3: CASSEYGTASNYGYTF. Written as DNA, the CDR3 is TGTGCCAGCAGTGAATACGGGACAGCTTCTAACTATGGCTACACCTTC.

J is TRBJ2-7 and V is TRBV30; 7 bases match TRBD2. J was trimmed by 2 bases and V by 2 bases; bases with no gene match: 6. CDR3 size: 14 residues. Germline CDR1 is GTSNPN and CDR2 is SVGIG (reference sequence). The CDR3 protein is CAWSWGGNPYEQYF. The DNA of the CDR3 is TGTGCCTGGAGTTGGGGGGGGAACCCCTACGAGCAGTACTTC.

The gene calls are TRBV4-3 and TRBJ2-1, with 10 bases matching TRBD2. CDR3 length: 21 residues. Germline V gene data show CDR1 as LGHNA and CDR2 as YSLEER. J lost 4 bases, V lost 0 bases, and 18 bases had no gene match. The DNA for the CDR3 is TGCGCCAGCAGCCAAGAAGGGAAGCGAAGGTTAGCGGGAGGTTATTACAATGAGCAGTTCTTC. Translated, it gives CASSQEGKRRLAGGYYNEQFF.